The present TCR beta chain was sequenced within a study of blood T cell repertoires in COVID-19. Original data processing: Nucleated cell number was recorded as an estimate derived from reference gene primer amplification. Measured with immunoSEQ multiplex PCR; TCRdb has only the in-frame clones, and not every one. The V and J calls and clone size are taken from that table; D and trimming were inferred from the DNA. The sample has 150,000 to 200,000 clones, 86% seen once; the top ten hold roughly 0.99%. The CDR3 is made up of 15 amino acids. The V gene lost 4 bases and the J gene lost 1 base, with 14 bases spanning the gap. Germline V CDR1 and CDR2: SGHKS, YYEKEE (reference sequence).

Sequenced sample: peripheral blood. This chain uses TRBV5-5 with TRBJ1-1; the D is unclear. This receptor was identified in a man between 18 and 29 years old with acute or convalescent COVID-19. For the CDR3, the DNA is TGTGCCAGCAGCCCCAACCCACTAAGGAACACTGAAGCTTTCTTT. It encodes CASSPNPLRNTEAFF.